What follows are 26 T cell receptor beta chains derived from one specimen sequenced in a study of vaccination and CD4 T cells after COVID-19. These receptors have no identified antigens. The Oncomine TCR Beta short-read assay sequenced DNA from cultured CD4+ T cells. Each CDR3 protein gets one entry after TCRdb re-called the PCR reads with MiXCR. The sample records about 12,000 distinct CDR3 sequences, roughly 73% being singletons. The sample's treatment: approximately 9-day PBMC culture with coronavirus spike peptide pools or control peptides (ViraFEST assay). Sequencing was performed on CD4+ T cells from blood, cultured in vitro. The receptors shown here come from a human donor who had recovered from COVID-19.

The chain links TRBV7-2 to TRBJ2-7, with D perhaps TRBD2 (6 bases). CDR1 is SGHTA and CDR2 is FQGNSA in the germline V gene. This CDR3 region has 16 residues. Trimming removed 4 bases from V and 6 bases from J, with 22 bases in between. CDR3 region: CASSSVGGGDRLEQYF. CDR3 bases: TGTGCCAGCAGCTCGGTGGGCGGAGGGGACCGCCTCGAGCAGTACTTC.

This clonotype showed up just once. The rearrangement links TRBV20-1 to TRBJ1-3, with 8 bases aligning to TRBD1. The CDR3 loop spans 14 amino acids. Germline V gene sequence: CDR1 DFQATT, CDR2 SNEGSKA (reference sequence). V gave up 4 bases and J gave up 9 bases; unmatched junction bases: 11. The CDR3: CSAKRDRPGGTIYF. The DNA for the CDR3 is TGCAGTGCTAAAAGGGACAGGCCCGGGGGCACCATATATTTT.

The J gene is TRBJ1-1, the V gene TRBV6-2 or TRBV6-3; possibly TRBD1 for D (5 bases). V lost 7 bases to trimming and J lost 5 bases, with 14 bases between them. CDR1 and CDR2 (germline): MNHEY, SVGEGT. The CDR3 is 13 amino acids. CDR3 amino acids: CASIGQGKTEAFF. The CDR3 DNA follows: TGTGCCAGCATCGGGCAGGGTAAAACTGAAGCTTTCTTT.

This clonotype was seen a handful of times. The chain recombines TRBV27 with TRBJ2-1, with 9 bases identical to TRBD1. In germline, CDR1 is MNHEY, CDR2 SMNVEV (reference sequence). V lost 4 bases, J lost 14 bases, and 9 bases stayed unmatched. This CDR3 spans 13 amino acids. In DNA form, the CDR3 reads TGTGCCAGCAGTTCCGTAGACAGGGGGAGAGAGTTCTTC. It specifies CASSSVDRGREFF.

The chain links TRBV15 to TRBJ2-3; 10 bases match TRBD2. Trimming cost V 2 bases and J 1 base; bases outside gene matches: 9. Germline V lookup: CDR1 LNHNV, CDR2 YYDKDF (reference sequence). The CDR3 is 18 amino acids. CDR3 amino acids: CATSRRFSTSGGTDTQYF. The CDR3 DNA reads TGTGCCACCAGCAGACGATTCTCCACTAGCGGGGGCACAGATACGCAGTATTTT.

The CDR3 loop reads CASSSFRQGGGGAKAFF. In DNA form, the CDR3 reads TGTGCCAGCAGCTCATTTCGACAGGGCGGCGGCGGGGCCAAAGCTTTCTTT. This chain uses TRBV7-3 with TRBJ1-1, with TRBD1 matching over 7 bases. The CDR3 runs to 17 residues. Losses at the gene ends were 4 bases for V and 9 bases for J; bases not matched to a gene: 20. Germline V CDR1 and CDR2: SGHTA, FQGTGA.

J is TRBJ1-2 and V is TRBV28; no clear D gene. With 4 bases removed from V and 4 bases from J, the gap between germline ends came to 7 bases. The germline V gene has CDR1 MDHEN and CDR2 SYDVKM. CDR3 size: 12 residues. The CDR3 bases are TGTGCCAGCAGTTCCTCTACCTATGGCTACACCTTC. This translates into CASSSSTYGYTF.

The CDR3 region is CSAQRGQTNYGYTF. The CDR3 region has the DNA TGCAGTGCTCAGAGGGGGCAGACCAACTATGGCTACACCTTC. The chain carries TRBV20-1 and TRBJ1-2; 7 nucleotides match TRBD1. The CDR3 consists of 14 residues. After removal of 5 bases from V and 2 bases from J, the junction contained 8 bases not matched to a gene. Germline loops: CDR1 DFQATT, CDR2 SNEGSKA (reference sequence).

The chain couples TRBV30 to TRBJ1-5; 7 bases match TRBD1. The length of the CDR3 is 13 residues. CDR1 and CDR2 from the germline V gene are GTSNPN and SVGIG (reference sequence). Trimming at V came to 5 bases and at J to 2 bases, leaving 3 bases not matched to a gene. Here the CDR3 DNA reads TGTGCCTGGCAGGGGGGGGGCAATCAGCCCCAGCATTTT. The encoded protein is CAWQGGGNQPQHF.

The CDR3 loop is CSAPGLAYSTDTQYF. The CDR3 nucleotides read TGCAGTGCGCCCGGACTAGCATACAGCACAGATACGCAGTATTTT. The rearrangement uses TRBV20-1 and TRBJ2-3, with TRBD2 identical over 8 bases. CDR1 and CDR2 from the germline V gene are DFQATT and SNEGSKA (reference sequence). The CDR3 length is 15 residues. J was trimmed by 0 bases and V by 6 bases; bases with no gene match: 8.

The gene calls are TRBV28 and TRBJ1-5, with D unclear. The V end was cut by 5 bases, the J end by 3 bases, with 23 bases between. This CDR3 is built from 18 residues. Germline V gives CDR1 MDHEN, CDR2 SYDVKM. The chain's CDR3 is CASSLFSGPQPANQPQHF. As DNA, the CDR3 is TGTGCCAGCAGTCTTTTCAGCGGGCCCCAACCTGCCAATCAGCCCCAGCATTTT.

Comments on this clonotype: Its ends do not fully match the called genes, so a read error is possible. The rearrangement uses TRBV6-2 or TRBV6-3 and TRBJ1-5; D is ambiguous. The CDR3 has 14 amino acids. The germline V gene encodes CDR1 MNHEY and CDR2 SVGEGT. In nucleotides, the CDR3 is TGTGCCAGCCGCAGAAGGGAAATGGGTCAGCCTCAGCATTTT. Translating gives CASRRREMGQPQHF.

For the CDR3, the DNA is TGCAGTGCTAGAGATAGCCGATATGGCTCTGGAAACACCATATATTTT. Translated, it gives CSARDSRYGSGNTIYF. The chain employs TRBV20-1 and TRBJ1-3; D unresolved. The CDR3 runs to 16 residues. The germline V gene has CDR1 DFQATT and CDR2 SNEGSKA (reference sequence). V shed 0 bases and J shed 0 bases, with 12 bases lying between them.

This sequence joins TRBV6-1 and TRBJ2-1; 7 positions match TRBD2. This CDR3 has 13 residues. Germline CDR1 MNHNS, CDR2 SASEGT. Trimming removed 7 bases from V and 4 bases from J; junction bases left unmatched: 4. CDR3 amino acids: CASMAGDYNEQFF. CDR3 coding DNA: TGTGCCAGCATGGCGGGAGATTACAATGAGCAGTTCTTC.

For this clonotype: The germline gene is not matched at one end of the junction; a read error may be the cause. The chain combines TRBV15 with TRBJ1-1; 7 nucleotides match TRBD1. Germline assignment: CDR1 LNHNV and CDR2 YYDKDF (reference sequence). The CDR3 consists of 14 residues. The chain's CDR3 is CATSRAGTADEAFF. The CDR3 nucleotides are TGCGCCACCAGCAGAGCCGGGACAGCCGATGAAGCTTTCTTT.

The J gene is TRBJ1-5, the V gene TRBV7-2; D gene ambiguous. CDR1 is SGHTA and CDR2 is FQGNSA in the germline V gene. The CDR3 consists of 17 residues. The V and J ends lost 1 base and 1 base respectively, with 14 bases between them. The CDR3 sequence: CASSLDGGVRSNQPQHF. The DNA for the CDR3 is TGTGCCAGCAGCTTAGATGGTGGGGTCCGAAGCAATCAGCCCCAGCATTTT.

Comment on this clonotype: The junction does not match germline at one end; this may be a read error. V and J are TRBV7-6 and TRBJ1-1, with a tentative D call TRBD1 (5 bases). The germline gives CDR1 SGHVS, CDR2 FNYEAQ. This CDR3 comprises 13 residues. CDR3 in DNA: TGTGCTAGCAGCTTGACAGAGTACACTGAAGCTTTCTTT. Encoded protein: CASSLTEYTEAFF.

CDR3 residues: CASSPPGNRGTDTQYF. The CDR3 DNA reads as TGTGCCAGCTCACCACCGGGAAACAGGGGCACAGATACGCAGTATTTT. The genes are TRBV18 and TRBJ2-3, with TRBD1 as a possible D gene (6 bases). V dropped 0 bases and J dropped 1 base, with 11 bases sitting between them. Germline CDR1 is KGHSH and CDR2 is LQKENI. CDR3 length: 16 residues.

CDR3 sequence reads: CSANRGTGGKDQPQHF. DNA for the CDR3: TGCAGTGCTAACCGTGGGACAGGCGGGAAAGATCAGCCCCAGCATTTT. The V gene is TRBV20-1, the J gene TRBJ1-5, with 8 positions matching TRBD1. Unmatched junction bases numbered 13, after V lost 4 bases and J lost 5 bases. The CDR3 is made up of 16 amino acids. CDR1 DFQATT and CDR2 SNEGSKA come from the germline V gene (reference sequence).

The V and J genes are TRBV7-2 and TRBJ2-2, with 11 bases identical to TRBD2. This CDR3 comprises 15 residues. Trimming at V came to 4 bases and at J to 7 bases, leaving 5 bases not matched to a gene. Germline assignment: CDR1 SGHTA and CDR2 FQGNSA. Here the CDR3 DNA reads TGTGCCAGCAGCTCTAGCGGGAGGTTTGTCGGGGAGCTGTTTTTT. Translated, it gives CASSSSGRFVGELFF.

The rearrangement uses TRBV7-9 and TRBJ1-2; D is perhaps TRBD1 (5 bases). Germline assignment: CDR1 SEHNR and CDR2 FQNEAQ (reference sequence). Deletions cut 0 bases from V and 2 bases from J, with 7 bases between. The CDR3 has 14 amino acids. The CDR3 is CASSLARQNYGYTF. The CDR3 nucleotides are TGTGCCAGCAGCTTAGCGCGACAGAACTATGGCTACACCTTC.

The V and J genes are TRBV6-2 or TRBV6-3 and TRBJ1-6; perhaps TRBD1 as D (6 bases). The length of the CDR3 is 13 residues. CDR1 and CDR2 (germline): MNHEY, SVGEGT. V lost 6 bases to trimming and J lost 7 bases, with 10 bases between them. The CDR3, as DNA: TGTGCCAGCAGGGGGGCCGGAAATTCACCCCTCCACTTT. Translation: CASRGAGNSPLHF.

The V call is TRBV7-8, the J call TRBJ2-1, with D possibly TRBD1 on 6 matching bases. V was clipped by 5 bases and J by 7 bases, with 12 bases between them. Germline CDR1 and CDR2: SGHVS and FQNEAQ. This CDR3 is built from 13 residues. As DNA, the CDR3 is TGTGCCAGCAGCCACCCCACAGGGAATGAGCAGTTCTTC. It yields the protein CASSHPTGNEQFF. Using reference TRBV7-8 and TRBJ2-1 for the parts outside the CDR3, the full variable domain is GAGVSQSPRYKVAKRGQDVALRCDPISGHVSLFWYQQALGQGPEFLTYFQNEAQLDKSGLPSDRFFAERPEGSVSTLKIQRTQQEDSAVYLCASSHPTGNEQFFGPGTRLTVL.

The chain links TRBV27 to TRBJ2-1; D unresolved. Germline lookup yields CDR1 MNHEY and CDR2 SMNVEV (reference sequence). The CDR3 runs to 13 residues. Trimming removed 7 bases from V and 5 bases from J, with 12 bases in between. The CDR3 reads CASNPQRNNEQFF. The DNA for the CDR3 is TGTGCCAGCAACCCTCAACGGAACAATGAGCAGTTCTTC.

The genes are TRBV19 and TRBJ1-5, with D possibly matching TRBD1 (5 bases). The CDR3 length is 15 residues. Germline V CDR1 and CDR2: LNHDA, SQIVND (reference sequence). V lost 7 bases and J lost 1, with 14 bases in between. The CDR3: CASIYSRGSNQPQHF. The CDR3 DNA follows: TGTGCCAGTATATACAGTAGGGGAAGCAATCAGCCCCAGCATTTT.

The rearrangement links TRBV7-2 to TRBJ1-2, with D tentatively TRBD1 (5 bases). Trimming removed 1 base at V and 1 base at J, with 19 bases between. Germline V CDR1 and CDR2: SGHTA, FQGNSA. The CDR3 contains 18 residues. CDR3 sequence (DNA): TGTGCCAGCAGCTTAGGTTGGGCAGTCGCAGGGCATAACTATGGCTACACCTTC. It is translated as CASSLGWAVAGHNYGYTF.